The source of this T cell receptor (beta chain) is a study of cytomegalovirus exposure and HLA in healthy donors (dated 2017 in TCRdb). For context, the study as a whole: In an earlier analysis of several hundred of the donors, about 270 Gb of sequence data and 100 million or so unique TCR beta sequences from about 190 million T cells were reported. In a later genetic analysis, genome-wide SNP genotypes for about three fifths of the 666 donors were used, and that subset was treated as a discovery cohort. To predict cytomegalovirus infection status, the study brought together high-throughput TCR immunosequencing, statistical association of individual TCRs with disease status, and machine learning. Among about 360 genotyped donors of the cohort, an average of approximately 230,000 unique TCR beta nucleotide sequences were sequenced per donor, around a sixth of them non-productive. Besides the first cohort of around 700 subjects, a separate validation cohort made up of 120 different subjects was used. Donor age, sex, ethnicity and CMV serostatus were compiled together with the repertoire data. The number of typed donors differed by locus: about 629-630 for A, B, C, DRB1 and DQB1; 522 for DQA1; 600 to 610 for DPA1; and around 450 for DPB1. The aim of the study was to test whether cataloging public T cell receptors could identify signatures of past pathogen exposure. About 280 gigabases of sequencing data and roughly 80 million unique TCR sequences made up an early release that covered several hundred HLA-typed donors. Among the roughly 400 genotyped donors, more than 70% belonged to the genetic ancestry cluster associated with self-reported Caucasian donors. HLA typing covered class I and class II loci at four-digit resolution. Every repertoire in the discovery cohort had been generated on one and the same sequencing platform. Roughly 5 DR-DQ haplotypes were handled as single units for association and clustering, since linkage in the cohort was strong. The study profiled the T cell repertoires of fewer than 850 subjects by immunosequencing and related them to cytomegalovirus serostatus. A later analysis re-examined previously published TCR beta repertoires from more than 550 donors and added high-resolution HLA genotyping to investigate patterns of TCR occurrence. In an earlier analysis of roughly 540 of the donors, high-throughput TCR beta sequencing was used to judge whether each TCR beta V gene segment behaved as functional or pseudogenic. Rather than drawing on any new phenotypic data, the later analysis identified candidate immune exposures from TCR beta sequences and the way those sequences occurred across donors.

This clone was counted a single time. What antigen it recognizes has not been identified. Base qualities were left out, and no much larger clone turns up one base away. The cohort consisted of 670 or so healthy bone marrow donors. All cohort members were sampled while nominally healthy, although unrecorded immune exposures were likely present. The donor tested CMV seronegative and was one of the 352 seronegative cohort members. Each donor provided a peripheral blood sample, and peripheral blood mononuclear cells were used for TCR beta sequencing. Genomic DNA was extracted from the blood cell samples with the Qiagen DNeasy Blood Extraction Kit. Study-wide conclusions, independent of this receptor: In a later analysis, most CMV-associated TCR beta chains were found to appear HLA-restricted, with HLA associations seemingly driven largely by CMV exposure. In vitro tests confirmed that a few of the cytomegalovirus-associated TCR beta chains recognize cytomegalovirus antigens. Cytomegalovirus status was reported to be diagnosed by the classifier with high specificity and sensitivity in both the original and validation cohorts. A further reported finding was that TCR beta sequences accurately predicted the HLA-A and HLA-B alleles for most subjects in the first cohort. A total of 164 TCR beta chains were listed by the study as associated with cytomegalovirus. A cluster of highly shared sequence variants was judged likely to represent a technical artifact of the sequencing pipeline. Linkage disequilibrium might explain the correlated functional status among segregating V segments, but an unknown experimental factor could not be excluded. At a false discovery rate of 0.05, a later analysis linked some 17,000 TCR beta sequences to specific HLA alleles. Immune exposure information for the cohort was limited to CMV serostatus. V-gene and J-gene trimming of TCR beta chains was associated with a missense DCLRE1C variant in a later genetic analysis, and the association was replicated in an independent cohort. Only TCR beta chains were sequenced in this cohort, and the absence of alpha or paired-chain data limited detectable features. A later analysis found that HLA-associated TCR beta chains were more clonally expanded and had lower generation probabilities than equally common non-associated chains. Across donors, most TCR sequences were observed very rarely, whereas some public TCRs were present in many individuals. The 87-base-pair reads could not distinguish some IMGT-functional V segments, including TRBV6-2 and TRBV6-3, so those segments were excluded. In an earlier analysis of over 550 of the donors, most TCR beta V segments were observed in productive rearrangements about 87% or about 30% of the time, broadly matching IMGT annotations. Because counts were too low, about 15 rarely observed V segments, including chromosome 9 orphons, were left out of the earlier analysis of approximately 500 of the donors. In a later analysis, the rate of TCR association differed among HLA loci, with DRB1 alleles having the most associated TCRs and HLA-C alleles having the fewest. The authors suggested that the approach could potentially be generalized to other disease states and immunological phenotypes. Assigning TCR associations to individual alleles was difficult when HLA alleles, especially DR and DQ, strongly co-occurred. In a later analysis, several top co-occurrence clusters were reported to appear linked to parvovirus B19, influenza, CMV and Epstein-Barr virus. Because HLA typing was unavailable for some donors at each locus, only the typed subset was used in association tests. Roughly uniform sequencing depth across donors was assumed in presence/absence analyses, although this assumption may not hold. Compared with the roughly 600-donor mean, donors in an Asian-associated ancestry cluster had fewer N-insertions in productive TCRs, according to a later genetic analysis.

Reading the germline V gene gives CDR1 SGDLS and CDR2 YYNGEE. From the cysteine up to the phenylalanine, the CDR3 has a length of 14 residues. The retained sequence is limited to the CDR3, 42 bases, with the frame set at the first base. Trimming takes 0 bases from V and 3 bases from J, and the germline ends sit 7 bases apart. Libraries were built with the immunoSEQ multiplex PCR assay. For the multiplex PCR, a mixture combining 60 forward primers for TCR Vbeta segments and 13 reverse primers for TCR Jbeta segments was used. The CDR3 region of rearranged TCR beta genes was amplified from genomic DNA with a multiplex PCR assay. On the Illumina HiSeq System, the amplified TCR beta libraries were sequenced as 87-base-pair reads. Turning to the authors' computational methods: In a later analysis, tens of millions of unique TCR beta chains were counted across the approximately 640 repertoires, and roughly 11 million of these chains were shared by at least two donors. Raw reads were error-corrected and collapsed into unique sequences with a nearest-neighbor algorithm that merged closely related sequences to remove PCR and sequencing errors. V, D and J gene segments were assigned by aligning CDR3 sequences to IMGT reference sequences. For a sequence to be retained, a match of at least six nucleotides to both a V gene segment and a J gene segment was required. A rearrangement counted as productive if the CDR3 had no stop codons and remained in frame with V and J, and every other rearrangement counted as non-productive. Following IMGT convention, CDR3 was defined as the stretch from the second conserved V-encoded cysteine up to the conserved J-encoded phenylalanine. The earlier analysis of about 640 of the donors excluded any sequence lacking an unambiguous match to a single V gene segment. An earlier analysis of over 450 of the donors classified V segments as functional when productive rearrangements were above 56.7% and as segregating when the standard deviation between donors was above 5%. A statistical classification framework was built for diagnosing cytomegalovirus status from the catalog of TCR beta chain sequences. A later analysis assigned V and J genes by comparing TCR nucleotide sequences with IMGT/GENE-DB human TR gene sequences. The TCRdist pipeline was used in a later analysis to assign CDR3 sequences and most-parsimonious VDJ recombination scenarios. In a later analysis, each TCR beta chain was defined by its CDR3 amino acid sequence together with its V-gene family, and reads without a unique V-gene family were excluded. In a later analysis, 550 to 650 highly shared, low-generation-probability nucleotide sequences were removed to address suspected cross-contamination and a sequencing artifact. A later analysis calculated a clonal expansion index for each public chain from normalized within-repertoire ranks of inferred template counts. Generation probabilities in a later analysis came from a VDJ recombination model fitted to out-of-frame rearrangements, and those results were checked against IGoR. In a later analysis, hypergeometric tests were used to score TCR-TCR, TCR-HLA and TCR-CMV co-occurrence, with a repertoire-size bias correction applied to TCR pairs. False discovery rates were estimated in a later analysis by permuting HLA or CMV assignments 20 times. In a later analysis, co-occurring TCRs were grouped with DBSCAN, and TCRdist sequence similarity was added when clustering was performed within HLA-allele-positive subsets. Repertoires with fewer than 30,000 or more than 120,000 public chains, plus five repertoires with anomalous nucleotide sharing, were excluded from co-occurrence clustering. This immuneACCESS table, as held by TCRdb, lists in-frame sequences with V and J called but not all clones. Of the missing ones, under half trace to an unresolved V gene in checked studies; the others have no known cause. Clone size and the V and J calls come from that table; the DNA yielded D and trimming. This sample comprises about 150,000 clones, around 80% of them detected only once. The top ten clones comprise approximately 2.9% of the sample.

This chain joins TRBV9 to TRBJ1-3; no confident D gene assignment can be made. The origin of this receptor is a young woman in good health and CMV-seronegative. Sequenced material: PBMCs. The CDR3 region reads CASSVASRGNTIYF. Read as DNA, the sequence is TGTGCCAGCAGCGTAGCCTCCCGTGGAAACACCATATATTTT.